Included here is one TCR beta chain sequence, with context. Its antigen remains unidentified. This specimen comes from a study of beta chain features in type 1 diabetes. Study results and limitations: A closer apparent resemblance between naive, central memory and Treg TCRB repertoires was seen in patients than in healthy donors.

V was pared by 5 bases and J by 3 bases, with 7 bases of the junction left unmatched. The CDR3 has 15 residues. The V gene's germline CDR1 is LNHNV and CDR2 YYDKDF (reference sequence). TCRB transcripts that were expressed got sequenced, as all of the isolated RNA had been reverse transcribed. Sequencing of naive, central memory and regulatory T cell samples gave an average of around 3.5 million reads. Sequenced by immunoSEQ multiplex PCR; TCRdb stores in-frame clones only, minus some. The sample consists of about 900,000 clones, roughly 16% of them appearing once. Sorting of CD4+ naive, central memory, regulatory and stem cell-like memory cells was performed via CD45RO/CCR7/CD25/CD127/CD95/CD27.

The sample comprised naive CD4+ T cells from blood. This receptor was taken from a woman aged 18-30 years in good health. The rearrangement joins TRBV15 to TRBJ2-3, with 8 bases fitting TRBD1. The CDR3 sequence: CATSGGQGVTDTQYF. CDR3 coding DNA: TGTGCCACCAGCGGAGGACAGGGTGTGACAGATACGCAGTATTTT.